The next 14 T cell receptor beta chains were all read from a single sample in a study of blood T cell repertoires in COVID-19. This table comes from immunoSEQ multiplex PCR, and its TCRdb copy is limited to in-frame clones, with some not included. The sample contains 25,000 to 30,000 clones, 65% to 70% of which appear only once. The specimen sequenced was peripheral blood. The source is a human donor in a cohort sampled during active COVID-19.

The chain carries TRBV5-6 and TRBJ2-1, with TRBD2 matching over 7 bases. Trimming at V came to 0 bases and at J to 9 bases, leaving 6 bases not matched to a gene. The V gene's germline CDR1 is SGHDT and CDR2 YYEEEE. The length of the CDR3 is 14 residues. Here the CDR3 reads CASSLVAGRGEQFF. The DNA of the CDR3 is TGTGCCAGCAGCTTGGTAGCTGGGAGGGGTGAGCAGTTCTTC.

The chain uses TRBV6-2 or TRBV6-3 and TRBJ2-7; 7 bases are a match to TRBD2. The ends lost 4 bases at V and 1 base at J; junction bases unmatched: 4. The CDR3 contains 14 residues. Germline CDR1 is MNHEY and CDR2 is SVGEGT. DNA of the CDR3: TGTGCCAGCAGTTCACTAGCGTGGTCCTACGAGCAGTACTTC. Translating gives CASSSLAWSYEQYF.

The chain recombines TRBV5-4 with TRBJ2-5; the match to TRBD1 covers 8 bases. The V segment lost 0 bases and the J segment 5 bases; nucleotides outside the gene matches: 6. CDR1 SGHNT and CDR2 YYREEE come from the germline V gene (reference sequence). The length of the CDR3 is 15 residues. The DNA of the CDR3 is TGTGCCAGCAGCTTGGATCAGGGGGCGGAGGAGACCCAGTACTTC. Protein product: CASSLDQGAEETQYF.

This chain links TRBV5-1 with TRBJ2-7; the D gene is possibly TRBD1 (6 bases). The germline V gene encodes CDR1 SGHRS and CDR2 YFSETQ. The CDR3 has 13 residues. Trimming shortened V by 1 base and J by 3 bases, and 8 bases separated the two germline ends. CDR3 nucleotide sequence: TGCGCCAGCAGCTTGAACAGGGACTACGAGCAGTACTTC. This gives the protein CASSLNRDYEQYF.

The count of this clone is one. The CDR3 loop is CASSSDRGRDTEAFF. The CDR3 DNA reads as TGTGCCAGCAGCTCGGACAGGGGACGGGACACTGAAGCTTTCTTT. The chain has TRBV5-6 and TRBJ1-1, with 9 bases matching TRBD1. This CDR3 contains 15 residues. Germline V gene sequence: CDR1 SGHDT, CDR2 YYEEEE. V dropped 3 bases and J dropped 3; count of bases not matched to a gene: 6.

J is TRBJ2-7 and V is TRBV3-1 (or the pseudogene TRBV3-2); 10 bases are a match to TRBD2. CDR1 and CDR2 from the germline V gene are LGHDT and YNNKEL (reference sequence). The CDR3 covers 14 residues. V shed 8 bases and J 7 bases; nucleotides not matched to a gene: 11. CDR3 bases: TGTGCCAGCGTTTCTAGCGGGGGCTCGGAGGAGCAGTACTTC. This gives the protein CASVSSGGSEEQYF.

Regarding this clone: At one of its ends the junction is not consistent with the germline gene, which may arise from a read error. The rearrangement uses TRBV7-3 and TRBJ2-2; 10 nucleotides match TRBD2. The CDR3 sequence is 16 residues long. Germline lookup yields CDR1 SGHTA and CDR2 FQGTGA. CDR3 residues: CASSVTIGLAAGELFF. DNA of the CDR3: TGTGCCAGCAGCGTAACTATCGGACTAGCGGCCGGGGAGCTGTTTTTT.

The chain links TRBV29-1 to TRBJ1-5, with 9 bases identical to TRBD1. Germline CDR1 SQVTM, CDR2 ANQGSEA. CDR3 length: 13 amino acids. V lost 7 bases to trimming and J lost 3 bases; unmatched junction nucleotides: 4. Here the CDR3 DNA reads TGCAGCGCCGGGACAGGGCTCAATCAGCCCCAGCATTTT. Encoded protein: CSAGTGLNQPQHF.

The CDR3 nucleotides are TGTGCCAGCGGGACTAGCGGATACAATGAGCAGTTCTTC. This sequence encodes CASGTSGYNEQFF. V usage is TRBV28 and J usage is TRBJ2-1, with 11 positions matching TRBD2. With 8 bases clipped from V and 4 bases from J, the junction kept 1 base outside the gene matches. Germline V gene sequence: CDR1 MDHEN, CDR2 SYDVKM. This CDR3 comprises 13 residues.

The chain uses TRBV5-1 and TRBJ2-1; 8 nucleotides agree with TRBD1. V dropped 0 bases and J dropped 3; count of bases not matched to a gene: 17. CDR1 SGHRS and CDR2 YFSETQ come from the germline V gene. This CDR3 region has 20 residues. The CDR3 reads CASSLAATGDKLRFYNEQFF. The CDR3 region has the DNA TGCGCCAGCAGCTTGGCTGCGACAGGGGACAAGCTCCGGTTCTACAATGAGCAGTTCTTC.

This chain joins TRBV7-9 and TRBJ2-5, with 10 bases fitting TRBD1. Trimming took 5 bases from V and 1 from J; bases not matched to a gene: 7. The CDR3 has 16 amino acids. Germline CDR1 SEHNR, CDR2 FQNEAQ (reference sequence). The CDR3 reads CASSRPGTGVQETQYF. CDR3 in DNA: TGTGCCAGCAGCCGCCCCGGGACAGGGGTCCAAGAGACCCAGTACTTC.

The rearrangement joins TRBV7-9 to TRBJ2-3, with 8 bases lining up with TRBD2. Germline V gives CDR1 SEHNR, CDR2 FQNEAQ (reference sequence). V was clipped by 4 bases and J by 4 bases; unmatched bases: 10. This CDR3 contains 16 residues. CDR3 region: CASSSYSGTYADTQYF. DNA of the CDR3: TGTGCCAGCAGCTCCTATAGCGGGACTTACGCAGATACGCAGTATTTT.

The chain couples TRBV18 to TRBJ2-3, with D perhaps TRBD2 (5 bases). The V end was cut by 4 bases, the J end by 2 bases, with 13 bases between. The CDR3 sequence is 15 residues long. The germline V gene encodes CDR1 KGHSH and CDR2 LQKENI. The CDR3 region is CASSLTGSDTDTQYF. As DNA, the CDR3 is TGTGCCAGCTCACTCACGGGGTCAGACACAGATACGCAGTATTTT.

DNA of the CDR3: TGTGCCAGCAGTGCAGGGTCCGACACCGGGGAGCTGTTTTTT. Its protein is CASSAGSDTGELFF. The rearrangement joins TRBV27 to TRBJ2-2; the D gene is possibly TRBD1 (5 bases). Germline CDR1 and CDR2: MNHEY and SMNVEV (reference sequence). This CDR3 spans 14 amino acids. V shed 5 bases and J shed 3 bases, with 10 bases lying between them.